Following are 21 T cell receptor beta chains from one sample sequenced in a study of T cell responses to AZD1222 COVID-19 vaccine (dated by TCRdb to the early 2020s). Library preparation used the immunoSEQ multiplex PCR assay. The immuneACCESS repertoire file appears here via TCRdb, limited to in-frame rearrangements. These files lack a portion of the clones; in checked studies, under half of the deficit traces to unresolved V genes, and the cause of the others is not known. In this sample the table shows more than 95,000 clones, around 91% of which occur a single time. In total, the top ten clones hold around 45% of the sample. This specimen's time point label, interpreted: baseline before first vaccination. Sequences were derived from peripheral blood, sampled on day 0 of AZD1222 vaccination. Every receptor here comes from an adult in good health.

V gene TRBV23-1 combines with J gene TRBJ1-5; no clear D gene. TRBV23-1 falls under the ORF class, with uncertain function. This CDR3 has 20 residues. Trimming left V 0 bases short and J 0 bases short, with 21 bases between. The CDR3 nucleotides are TGCGCCAGCAGTCAATCGGAAACCCAGCAGGTTCCTTATAGCAATCAGCCCCAGCATTTT. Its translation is CASSQSETQQVPYSNQPQHF.

CDR3 sequence: CASSFMIPSHLSYNSPLHF. The CDR3 DNA sequence: TGTGCCAGCAGTTTTATGATTCCTTCCCACCTCTCCTATAATTCACCCCTCCACTTT. The V and J genes are TRBV28 and TRBJ1-6; D remains ambiguous. V shed 3 bases and J shed 0 bases, with 18 bases lying between them. Germline CDR1 is MDHEN and CDR2 is SYDVKM. There are 19 residues in the CDR3.

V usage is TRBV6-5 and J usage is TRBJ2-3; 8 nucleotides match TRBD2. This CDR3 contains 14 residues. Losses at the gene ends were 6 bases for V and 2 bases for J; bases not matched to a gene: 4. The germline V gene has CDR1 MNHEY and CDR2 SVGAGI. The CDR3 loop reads CASSGRGNTDTQYF. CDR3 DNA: TGTGCCAGCAGCGGGAGGGGAAACACAGATACGCAGTATTTT.

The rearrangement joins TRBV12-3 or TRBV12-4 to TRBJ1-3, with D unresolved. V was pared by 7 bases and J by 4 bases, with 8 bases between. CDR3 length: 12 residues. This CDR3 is CASTGGGNTIYF. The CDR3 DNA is TGTGCCAGCACGGGAGGGGGAAACACCATATATTTT.

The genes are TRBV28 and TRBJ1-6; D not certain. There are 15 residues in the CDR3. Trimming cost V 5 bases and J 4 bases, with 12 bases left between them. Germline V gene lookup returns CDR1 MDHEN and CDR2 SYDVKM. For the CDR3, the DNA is TGTGCCAGCAGTCGGGCAGTCGGGTATAATTCACCCCTCCACTTT. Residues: CASSRAVGYNSPLHF.

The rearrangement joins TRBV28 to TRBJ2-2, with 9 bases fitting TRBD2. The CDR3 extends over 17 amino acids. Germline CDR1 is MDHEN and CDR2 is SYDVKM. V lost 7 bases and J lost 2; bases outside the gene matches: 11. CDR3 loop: CASTVLGTSPNTGELFF. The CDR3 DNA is TGTGCCAGCACCGTTTTAGGGACTAGCCCCAACACCGGGGAGCTGTTTTTT.

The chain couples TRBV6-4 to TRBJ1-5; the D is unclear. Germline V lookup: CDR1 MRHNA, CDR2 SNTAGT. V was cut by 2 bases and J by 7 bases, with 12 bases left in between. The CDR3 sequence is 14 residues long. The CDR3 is CASSDLWWGQPQHF. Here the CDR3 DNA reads TGTGCCAGCAGTGACCTCTGGTGGGGACAGCCCCAGCATTTT.

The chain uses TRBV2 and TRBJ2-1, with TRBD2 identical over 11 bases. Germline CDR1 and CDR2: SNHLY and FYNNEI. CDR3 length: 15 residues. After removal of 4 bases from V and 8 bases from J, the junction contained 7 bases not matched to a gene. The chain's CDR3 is CASSGRLAGIYEQFF. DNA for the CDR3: TGTGCCAGCAGTGGCCGACTAGCGGGAATCTATGAGCAGTTCTTC.

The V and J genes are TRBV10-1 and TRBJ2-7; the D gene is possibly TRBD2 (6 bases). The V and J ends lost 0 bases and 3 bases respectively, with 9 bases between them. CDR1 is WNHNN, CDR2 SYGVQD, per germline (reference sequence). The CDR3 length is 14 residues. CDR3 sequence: CASSESGRNYEQYF. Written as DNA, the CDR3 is TGCGCCAGCAGTGAGTCCGGGAGAAACTACGAGCAGTACTTC.

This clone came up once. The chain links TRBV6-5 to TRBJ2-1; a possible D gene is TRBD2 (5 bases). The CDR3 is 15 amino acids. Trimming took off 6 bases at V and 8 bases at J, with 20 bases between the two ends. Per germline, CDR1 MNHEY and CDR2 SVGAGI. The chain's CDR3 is CASSPSGVTRDEQFF. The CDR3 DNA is TGTGCCAGCAGCCCCTCTGGGGTGACGAGGGATGAGCAGTTCTTC.

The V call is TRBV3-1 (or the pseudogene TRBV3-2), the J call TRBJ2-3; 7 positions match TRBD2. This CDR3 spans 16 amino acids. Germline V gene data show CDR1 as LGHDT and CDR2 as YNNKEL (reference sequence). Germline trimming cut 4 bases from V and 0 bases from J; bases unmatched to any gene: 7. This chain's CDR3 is CASSRGGRASTDTQYF. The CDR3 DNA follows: TGTGCCAGCAGCCGTGGAGGGAGGGCTAGCACAGATACGCAGTATTTT.

CDR3 region: CASRDRGSEKLFF. The CDR3 nucleotides read TGTGCCAGCCGGGACAGGGGGTCTGAAAAACTGTTTTTT. This chain connects TRBV7-8 to TRBJ1-4; 11 bases align to TRBD1. V lost 8 bases to trimming and J lost 7 bases; unmatched junction nucleotides: 3. Germline-derived CDR1 and CDR2 are SGHVS and FQNEAQ. The CDR3 is 13 residues long.

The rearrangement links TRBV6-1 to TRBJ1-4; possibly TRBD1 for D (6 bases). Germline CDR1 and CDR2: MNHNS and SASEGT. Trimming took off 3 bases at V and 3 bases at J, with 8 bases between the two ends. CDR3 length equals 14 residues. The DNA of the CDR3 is TGTGCCAGCAGTGACAGGGGAGCTAATGAAAAACTGTTTTTT. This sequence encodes CASSDRGANEKLFF.

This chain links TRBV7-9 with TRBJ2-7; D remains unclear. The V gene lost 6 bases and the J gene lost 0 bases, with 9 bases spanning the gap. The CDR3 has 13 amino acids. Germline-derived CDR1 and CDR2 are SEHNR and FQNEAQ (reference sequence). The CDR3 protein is CASSSPGSYEQYF. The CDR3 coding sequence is TGTGCCAGCAGTTCCCCTGGCTCCTACGAGCAGTACTTC.

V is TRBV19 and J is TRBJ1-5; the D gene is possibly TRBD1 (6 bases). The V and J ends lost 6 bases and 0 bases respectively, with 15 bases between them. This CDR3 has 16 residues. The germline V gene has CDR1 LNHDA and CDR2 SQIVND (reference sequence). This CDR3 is CASRSQGGGSNQPQHF. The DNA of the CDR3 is TGTGCCAGTAGATCACAGGGTGGGGGTAGCAATCAGCCCCAGCATTTT. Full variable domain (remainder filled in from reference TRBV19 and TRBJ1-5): DGGITQSPKYLFRKEGQNVTLSCEQNLNHDAMYWYRQDPGQGLRLIYYSQIVNDFQKGDIAEGYSVSREKKESFPLTVTSAQKNPTAFYLCASRSQGGGSNQPQHFGDGTRLSIL.

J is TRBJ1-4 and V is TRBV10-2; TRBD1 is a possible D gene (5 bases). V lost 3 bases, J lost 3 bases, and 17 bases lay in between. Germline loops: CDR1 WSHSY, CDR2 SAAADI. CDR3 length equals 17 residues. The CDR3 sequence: CASSDPQGQEANEKLFF. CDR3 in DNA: TGCGCCAGCAGTGACCCCCAGGGCCAGGAGGCTAATGAAAAACTGTTTTTT.

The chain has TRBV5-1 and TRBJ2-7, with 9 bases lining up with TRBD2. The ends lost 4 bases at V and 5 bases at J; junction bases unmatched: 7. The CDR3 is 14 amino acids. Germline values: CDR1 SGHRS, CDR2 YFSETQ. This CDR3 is CASSPSGGRDEQYF. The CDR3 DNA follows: TGCGCCAGCAGCCCCTCGGGCGGGAGGGACGAGCAGTACTTC.

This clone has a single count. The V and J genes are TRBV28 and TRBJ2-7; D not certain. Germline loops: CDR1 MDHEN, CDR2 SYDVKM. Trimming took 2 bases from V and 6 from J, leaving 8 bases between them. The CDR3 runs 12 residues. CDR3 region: CASSLKLGEQYF. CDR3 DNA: TGTGCCAGCAGTTTAAAGCTAGGCGAGCAGTACTTC.

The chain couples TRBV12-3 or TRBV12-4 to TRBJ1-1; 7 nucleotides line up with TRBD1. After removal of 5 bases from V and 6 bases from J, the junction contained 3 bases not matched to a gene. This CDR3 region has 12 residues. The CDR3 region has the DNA TGTGCCAGCAGTAATCAGGGGGCTGAAGCTTTCTTT. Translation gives CASSNQGAEAFF.

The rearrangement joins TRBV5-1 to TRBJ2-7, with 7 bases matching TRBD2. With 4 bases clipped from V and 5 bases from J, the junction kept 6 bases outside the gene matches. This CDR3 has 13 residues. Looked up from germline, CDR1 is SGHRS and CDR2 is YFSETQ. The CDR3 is CASSQLAGHEQYF. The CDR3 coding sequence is TGCGCCAGCAGCCAGTTAGCGGGCCACGAGCAGTACTTC.

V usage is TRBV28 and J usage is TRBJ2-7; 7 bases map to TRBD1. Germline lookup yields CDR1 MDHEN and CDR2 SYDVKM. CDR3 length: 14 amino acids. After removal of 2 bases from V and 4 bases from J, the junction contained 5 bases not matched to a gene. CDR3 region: CASSLKGATYEQYF. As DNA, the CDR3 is TGTGCCAGCAGTTTAAAGGGGGCTACGTACGAGCAGTACTTC. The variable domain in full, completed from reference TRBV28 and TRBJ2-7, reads DVKVTQSSRYLVKRTGEKVFLECVQDMDHENMFWYRQDPGLGLRLIYFSYDVKMKEKGDIPEGYSVSREKKERFSLILESASTNQTSMYLCASSLKGATYEQYFGPGTRLTVT.